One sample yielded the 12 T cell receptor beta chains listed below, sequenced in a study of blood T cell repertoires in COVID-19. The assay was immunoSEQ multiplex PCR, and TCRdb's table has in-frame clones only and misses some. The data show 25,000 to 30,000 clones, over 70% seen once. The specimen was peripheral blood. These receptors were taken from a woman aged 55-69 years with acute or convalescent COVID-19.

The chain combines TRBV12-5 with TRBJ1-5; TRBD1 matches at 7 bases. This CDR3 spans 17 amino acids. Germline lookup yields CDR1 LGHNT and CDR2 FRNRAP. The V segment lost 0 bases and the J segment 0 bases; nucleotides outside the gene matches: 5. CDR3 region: CASGLVRGTVSNQPQHF. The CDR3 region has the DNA TGTGCTAGTGGTTTGGTACGTGGGACAGTTAGCAATCAGCCCCAGCATTTT.

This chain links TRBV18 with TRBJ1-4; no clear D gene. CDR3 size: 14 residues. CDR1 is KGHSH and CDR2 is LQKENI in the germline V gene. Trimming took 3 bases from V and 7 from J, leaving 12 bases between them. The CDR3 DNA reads TGTGCCAGCTCACCGACCCAGGTCCCTGAAAAACTGTTTTTT. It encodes CASSPTQVPEKLFF.

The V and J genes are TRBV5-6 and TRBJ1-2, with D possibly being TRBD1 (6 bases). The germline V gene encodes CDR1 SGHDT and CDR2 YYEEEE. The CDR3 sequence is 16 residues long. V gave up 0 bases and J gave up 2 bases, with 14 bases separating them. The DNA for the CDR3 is TGTGCCAGCAGCTTGGGATTCCACAGGGCGAACTATGGCTACACCTTC. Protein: CASSLGFHRANYGYTF.

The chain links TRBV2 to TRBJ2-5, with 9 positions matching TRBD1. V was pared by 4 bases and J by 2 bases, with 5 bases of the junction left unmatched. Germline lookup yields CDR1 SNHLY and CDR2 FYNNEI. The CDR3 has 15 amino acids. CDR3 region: CASSGTGVRQETQYF. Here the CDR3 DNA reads TGTGCCAGCAGTGGGACAGGGGTCAGGCAAGAGACCCAGTACTTC.

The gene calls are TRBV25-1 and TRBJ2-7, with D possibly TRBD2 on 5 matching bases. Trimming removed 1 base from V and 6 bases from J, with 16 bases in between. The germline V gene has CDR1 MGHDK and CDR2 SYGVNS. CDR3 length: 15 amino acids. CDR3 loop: CASSESGYREPEQYF. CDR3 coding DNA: TGTGCCAGCAGTGAATCGGGGTATAGAGAGCCCGAGCAGTACTTC.

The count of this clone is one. CDR3 nucleotide sequence: TGTGCCAGCTCTCGGACAGCCTCCAAAAATGAAAAACTGTTTTTT. This gives the protein CASSRTASKNEKLFF. This chain joins TRBV18 and TRBJ1-4; TRBD1 is a possible D gene (6 bases). Germline V gives CDR1 KGHSH, CDR2 LQKENI. V dropped 6 bases and J dropped 5 bases, with 16 bases sitting between them. CDR3 length: 15 residues. The entire variable domain, with the rest obtained from reference TRBV18 and TRBJ1-4, is as follows: NAGVMQNPRHLVRRRGQEARLRCSPMKGHSHVYWYRQLPEEGLKFMVYLQKENIIDESGMPKERFSAEFPKEGPSILRIQQVVRGDSAAYFCASSRTASKNEKLFFGSGTQLSVL.

CDR3 loop: CASSTQGTFKNTEAFF. For the CDR3, the DNA is TGCGCCAGCAGTACTCAGGGGACCTTTAAGAACACTGAAGCTTTCTTT. This rearrangement joins TRBV5-1 to TRBJ1-1; TRBD1 is a possible D gene (6 bases). The CDR3 loop spans 16 amino acids. CDR1 and CDR2 from the germline V gene are SGHRS and YFSETQ. V dropped 5 bases and J dropped 1 base, with 18 bases sitting between them.

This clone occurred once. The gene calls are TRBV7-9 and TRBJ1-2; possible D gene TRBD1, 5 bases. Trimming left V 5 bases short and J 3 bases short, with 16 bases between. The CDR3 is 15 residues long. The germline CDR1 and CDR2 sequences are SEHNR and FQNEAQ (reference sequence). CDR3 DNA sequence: TGTGCCAGCAGCCCAAGGGGTTTGGGTGACTATGGCTACACCTTC. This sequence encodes CASSPRGLGDYGYTF.

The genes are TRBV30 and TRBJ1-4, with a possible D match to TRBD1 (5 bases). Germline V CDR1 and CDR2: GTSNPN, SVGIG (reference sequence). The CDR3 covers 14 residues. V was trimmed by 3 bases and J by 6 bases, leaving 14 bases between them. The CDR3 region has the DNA TGTGCCTGGAGCTCGGGACTGGGCTATGAAAAACTGTTTTTT. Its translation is CAWSSGLGYEKLFF.

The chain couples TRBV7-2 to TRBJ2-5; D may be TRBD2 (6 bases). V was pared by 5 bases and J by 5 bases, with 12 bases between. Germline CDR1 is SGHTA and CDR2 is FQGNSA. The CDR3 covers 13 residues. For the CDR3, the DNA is TGTGCCAGCAGCCGGGGGAGCGCGGAGACCCAGTACTTC. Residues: CASSRGSAETQYF.

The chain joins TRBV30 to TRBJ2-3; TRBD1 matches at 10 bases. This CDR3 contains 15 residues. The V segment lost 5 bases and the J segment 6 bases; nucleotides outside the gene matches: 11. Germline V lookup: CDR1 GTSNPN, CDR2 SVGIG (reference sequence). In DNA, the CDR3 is TGTGCCTGGGCACGACCGACAGGGGGCGCGGATACGCAGTATTTT. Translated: CAWARPTGGADTQYF.

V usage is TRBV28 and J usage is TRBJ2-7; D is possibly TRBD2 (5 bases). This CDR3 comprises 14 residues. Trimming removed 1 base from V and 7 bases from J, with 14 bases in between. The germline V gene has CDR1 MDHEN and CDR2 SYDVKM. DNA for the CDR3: TGTGCCAGCAGTTTATTTACTAGTATGGGGGAGCAGTACTTC. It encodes CASSLFTSMGEQYF.